This T cell receptor (beta chain) derives from a study of spatial heterogeneity in lung cancer. Study-wide results and limits: One measure, the expanded intratumoral alpha and beta TCR count, tracked tumor mutation counts.

TCRdb processed the 5' RACE reads anew with MiXCR; each CDR3 protein has one entry. The sample lists about 27,000 distinct CDR3 sequences; 7.1% were seen once. Trimming pared 0 bases from V and 9 bases from J, leaving 12 bases between. The CDR3 has 14 residues. CDR1 and CDR2 (germline): LGHDT, YNNKEL (reference sequence). Time point of the sample: sample taken at primary tumor resection. Unsorted whole RNA samples from tumor, nontumor lung or frozen PBMC were sequenced. This clonotype occurred many times. What it binds is not known. The sequenced sample was lung tumor tissue, obtained at surgery. The chain couples TRBV3-1 to TRBJ1-5; no firm D call. The TCR comes from a male donor with early-stage non-small cell lung cancer. The CDR3 spells CASSQDGSLGPQHF. The DNA of the CDR3 is TGTGCCAGCAGCCAAGACGGAAGCCTGGGGCCCCAGCATTTT.